This TCR beta chain was sequenced for a study of cytomegalovirus exposure and HLA in healthy donors. As regards this clone: Its target is not known.

Primers for the PCR totalled 60 Vbeta and 13 Jbeta. Libraries were prepared by immunoSEQ multiplex PCR; TCRdb keeps only in-frame clonotypes and omits some of them. The sample lists roughly 120,000 clones, roughly 65% occurring once. V gave up 5 bases and J gave up 0 bases, with 14 bases separating them. CDR3 length: 17 amino acids. CDR1 KGHSH and CDR2 LQKENI come from the germline V gene. The study, taken as a whole, reports: What a later analysis reportedly showed was that an Asian-associated ancestry cluster had fewer N-insertions than the roughly 670-donor mean.

The sequence was obtained from a man in his forties in good health and CMV-seropositive. The V call is TRBV18, the J call TRBJ2-6, with TRBD1 as a possible D gene (6 bases). Sequencing was carried out using PBMCs. CDR3 amino acids: CASSSYRDLSGANVLTF. DNA of the CDR3: TGTGCCAGCTCATCCTACAGGGACCTCTCTGGGGCCAACGTCCTGACTTTC.